What follows is one T cell receptor (beta chain) and its context. In this sample, this clonotype turned up many times. Its antigen remains unidentified. Base qualities are missing; no much larger clone stands one base away. Interpreted using the paper, the time point label stands for: sample taken at primary tumor resection. Samples were obtained from 70 to 85 patients with early-stage, untreated non-small cell lung cancer from the lung TRACERx cohort. Without any cell sorting, TCR sequencing was performed on whole RNA extracted either from tumor and nontumor lung tissue or from cryopreserved PBMC samples. Patients were selected for TCR sequencing only if sufficient RNA was available from at least two tumor regions. Before selection, tumor and adjacent nontumor lung specimens were reviewed by a lung pathologist. This specimen comes from a study of spatial heterogeneity in lung cancer (dated by TCRdb to the late 2010s). Background on the whole study: More beta-chain than alpha-chain transcripts were consistently detected, likely reflecting higher beta-chain transcript abundance. A strong correlation was found between TCR transcript counts in tumor regions and a T cell transcriptional module score from matched bulk RNA-seq. In the raw uncorrected reads, each unique combination of TCR and UMI appeared more than ten times on average. In non-small cell lung cancer, the study made a quantitative comparison of TCR alpha and beta repertoires among multiple tumor regions, matched nontumor lung and blood. The study linked features of the TCR repertoire to counts of nonsynonymous mutations, which were determined by whole-exome sequencing of tumor tissue. Both alpha and beta chains were TCR-sequenced in 200 to 250 tumor regions, fewer than 80 matched nontumor lung samples and approximately 50 PBMC samples obtained at surgery. Overall results and qualifications from the work: Additional single-cell paired TCR alpha and beta sequencing was considered necessary to confirm, at a functional level, the hypothesis that regional TCRs recognize regional mutations. TCR-seq coverage of tumor T cells was estimated to be only about 7% for alpha chains and 13% for beta chains. The tumor nonsynonymous mutation count correlated with the number of expanded alpha and beta TCRs within the tumor. The count of ubiquitous expanded TCRs correlated with the count of ubiquitous nonsynonymous mutations, and the count of regional expanded TCRs correlated with the count of regional nonsynonymous mutations.

The library was prepared using 5' RACE. The sample was run on a NextSeq 500. In the TCR library protocol, a unique molecular identifier was attached to each TCR cDNA molecule so that PCR and sequencing errors could be corrected. Concerning the study's data processing: TCR identification, UMI-based error correction and CDR3 extraction were performed with Decombinator tools. TCRs above a frequency of 2 per 1,000, corresponding to the top 1% of the tumor frequency distribution, were defined as expanded. Expanded tumor TCRs were classed as regional if statistically deemed absent (corrected P<0.05) from at least one tumor region, otherwise ubiquitous. Renyi diversity was computed with the R vegan package after each repertoire had been subsampled 100 times to 5,000 TCRs. CDR3 similarity networks were built from amino acid triplet string-kernel similarity, connecting CDR3s with pairwise similarity above 0.82. Using fastp at Q25 and MiXCR, TCRdb reprocessed the public reads and kept productive beta chains. When rows share a CDR3 protein, they turn into one entry using the most common DNA and genes. TCRdb assigned the V and J calls; the authors' analysis was not used. Within this sample are about 21,000 distinct CDR3 sequences, with more than 2.5% of them counted one time only. 7% to 9.5% of the sample is taken by the ten largest.

The sequence was collected from a male donor with early-stage non-small cell lung cancer. The sample consisted of lung tumor tissue, taken at surgery.

CDR3 sequence: CAWSTGGTNTGELFF. The DNA is TGTGCCTGGAGTACAGGGGGGACGAACACCGGGGAGCTGTTTTTT. The rearrangement combines TRBV30 with TRBJ2-2; TRBD1 aligns with 8 central bases. The CDR1 and CDR2 encoded by the germline V gene (reference sequence) are GTSNPN and SVGIG. The CDR3 spans 15 residues, from the cysteine through the phenylalanine. Only the CDR3 DNA is retained, 45 bases long and in frame from the first base. From V the trimming removes 2 bases and from J it removes 0 bases, while the gene matches leave 2 bases of the junction unaccounted for.